This paragraph reports one T cell receptor beta chain. This sample is part of a study of CD8 T cells in Susac syndrome. RNA, at about 0.5 to 1 ug, was reverse transcribed with random hexamers. TCRdb redid the calling of the immunoSEQ multiplex PCR reads with MiXCR, one entry per CDR3 protein. The sample yields around 160,000 distinct CDR3 sequences, approximately 96% seen once. The CDR3 is 17 residues long. Germline lookup yields CDR1 LNHDA and CDR2 SQIVND (reference sequence). V lost 1 base and J lost 0, with 16 bases in between. The chain uses TRBV19 and TRBJ2-7, with unresolved D. The specimen sequenced was CD4+ T cells from PBMCs. The TCR was taken from a human donor in good health. CDR3 sequence: CASSIATSQTLSYEQYF. The CDR3 DNA is TGTGCCAGTAGTATAGCTACCAGTCAGACCCTCTCCTACGAGCAGTACTTC.